This TCR beta chain stems from a study of CXCR3-negative and CXCR3-positive naive CD8 T cells. Study-level findings and limits: Researchers report that CXCR3-positive naive cells carry more hydrophobic TRB CDR3s than CXCR3-negative naive cells.

Preparation of TRB cDNA libraries relied on 5' RACE carrying UMI labels. Using the 5' RACE reads, TCRdb records one entry per CDR3 protein without DNA. The specimen's table records approximately 100,000 distinct CDR3 sequences. Remarks on this clonotype: Its antigen is not known.

This CDR3 has 13 amino acids. Looked up from germline, CDR1 is SGHRS and CDR2 is YFSETQ. Material: naive CXCR3+ CD8+ T cells from blood. The sample's subset: CD45RO-CCR7+CD27+CD95- naive CD8+ T cells expressing CXCR3 (TNR3+). The chain recombines TRBV5-1 with TRBJ2-3. The sequence derives from a human donor in good health. Some clones in this sample may be carry-over from other donors' samples. CDR3: CASSLTYGDTQYF.